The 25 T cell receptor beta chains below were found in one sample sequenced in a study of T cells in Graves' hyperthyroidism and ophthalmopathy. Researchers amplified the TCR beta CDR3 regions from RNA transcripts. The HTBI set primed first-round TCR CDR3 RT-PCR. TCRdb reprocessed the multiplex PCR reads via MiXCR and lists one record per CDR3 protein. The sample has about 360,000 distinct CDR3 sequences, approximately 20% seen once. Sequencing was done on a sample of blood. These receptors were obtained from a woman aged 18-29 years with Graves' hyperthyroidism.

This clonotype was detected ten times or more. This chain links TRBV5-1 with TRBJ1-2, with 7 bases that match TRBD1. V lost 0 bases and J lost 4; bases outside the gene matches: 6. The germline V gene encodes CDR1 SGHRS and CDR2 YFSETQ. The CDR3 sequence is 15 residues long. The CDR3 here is CASSLVPGGGYGYTF. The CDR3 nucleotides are TGCGCCAGCAGCTTGGTTCCAGGGGGAGGCTATGGCTACACCTTC.

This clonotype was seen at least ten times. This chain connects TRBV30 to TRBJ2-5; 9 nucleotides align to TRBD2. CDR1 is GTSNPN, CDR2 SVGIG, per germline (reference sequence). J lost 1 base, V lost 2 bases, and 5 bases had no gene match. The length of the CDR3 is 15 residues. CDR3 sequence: CAWSRGRASQETQYF. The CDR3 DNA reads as TGTGCCTGGAGTCGCGGGAGGGCGAGCCAAGAGACCCAGTACTTC.

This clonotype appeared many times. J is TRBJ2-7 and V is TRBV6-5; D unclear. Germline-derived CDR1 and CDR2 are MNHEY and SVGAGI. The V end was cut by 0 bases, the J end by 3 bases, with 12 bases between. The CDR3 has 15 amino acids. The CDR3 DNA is TGTGCCAGCAGTTACTCGTGGGCACGGCGCTACGAGCAGTACTTC. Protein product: CASSYSWARRYEQYF.

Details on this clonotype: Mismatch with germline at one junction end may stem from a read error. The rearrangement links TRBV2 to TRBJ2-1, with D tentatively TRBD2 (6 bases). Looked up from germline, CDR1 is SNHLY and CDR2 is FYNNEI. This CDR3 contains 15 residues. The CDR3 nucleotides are TGTGCCGGCAGATACAATCCGGAGGGACTCCAGGAGCAGTTCTTC. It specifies CAGRYNPEGLQEQFF.

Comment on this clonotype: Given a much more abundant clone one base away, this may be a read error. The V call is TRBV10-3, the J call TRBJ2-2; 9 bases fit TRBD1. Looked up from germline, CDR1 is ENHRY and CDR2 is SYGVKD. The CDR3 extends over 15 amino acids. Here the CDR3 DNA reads TGTGCCATGAGACCGGGACAGGGACGCATCGGGGAGCTGTCTTTT. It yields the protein CAMRPGQGRIGELSF.

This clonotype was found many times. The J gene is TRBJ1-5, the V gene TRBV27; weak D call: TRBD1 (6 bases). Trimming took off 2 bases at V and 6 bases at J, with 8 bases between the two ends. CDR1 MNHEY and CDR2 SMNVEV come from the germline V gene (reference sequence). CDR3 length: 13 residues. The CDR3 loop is CASSLTGTQPQHF. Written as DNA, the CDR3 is TGTGCCAGCAGTTTAACAGGGACTCAGCCCCAGCATTTT.

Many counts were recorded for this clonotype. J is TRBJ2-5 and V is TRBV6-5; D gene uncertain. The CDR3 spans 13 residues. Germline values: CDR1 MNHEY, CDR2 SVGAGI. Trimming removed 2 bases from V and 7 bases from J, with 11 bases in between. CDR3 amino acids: CASSYGGLGTQYF. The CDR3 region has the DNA TGTGCCAGCAGTTACGGTGGTTTGGGGACCCAGTACTTC.

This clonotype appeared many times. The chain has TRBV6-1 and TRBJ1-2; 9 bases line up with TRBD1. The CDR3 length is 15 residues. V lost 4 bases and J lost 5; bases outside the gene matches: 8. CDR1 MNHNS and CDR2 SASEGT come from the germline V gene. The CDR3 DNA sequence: TGTGCCAGCAGTGTAGGACAGGGGACCGCATATGGCTACACCTTC. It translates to CASSVGQGTAYGYTF.

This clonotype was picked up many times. CDR3 region: CASSADRGQETQYF. CDR3 DNA sequence: TGTGCCAGCAGCGCGGACAGGGGGCAAGAGACCCAGTACTTC. This sequence joins TRBV7-2 and TRBJ2-5, with 10 positions matching TRBD1. The junction had 2 bases not matched to a gene; V was cut back by 5 bases and J by 2 bases. This CDR3 contains 14 residues. In germline, CDR1 is SGHTA, CDR2 FQGNSA.

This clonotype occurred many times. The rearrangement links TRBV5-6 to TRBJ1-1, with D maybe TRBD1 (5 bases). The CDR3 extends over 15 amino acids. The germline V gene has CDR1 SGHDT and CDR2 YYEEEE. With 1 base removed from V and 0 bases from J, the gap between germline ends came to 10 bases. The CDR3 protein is CASSLRPGLNTEAFF. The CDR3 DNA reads TGTGCCAGCAGCTTGAGGCCGGGGCTGAACACTGAAGCTTTCTTT.

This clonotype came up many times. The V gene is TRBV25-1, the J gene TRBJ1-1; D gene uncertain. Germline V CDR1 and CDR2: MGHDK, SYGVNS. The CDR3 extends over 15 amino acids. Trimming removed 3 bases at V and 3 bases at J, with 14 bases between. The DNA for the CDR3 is TGTGCCAGCAGTGACCCGGTAGATGGGGACACTGAAGCTTTCTTT. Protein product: CASSDPVDGDTEAFF.

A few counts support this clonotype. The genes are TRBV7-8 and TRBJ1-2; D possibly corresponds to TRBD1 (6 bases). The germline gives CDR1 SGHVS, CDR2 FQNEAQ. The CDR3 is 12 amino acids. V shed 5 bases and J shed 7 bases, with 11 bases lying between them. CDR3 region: CASSPGQTGYTF. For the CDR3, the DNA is TGTGCCAGCAGCCCAGGACAGACTGGCTACACCTTC.

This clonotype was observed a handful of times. The CDR3 loop is CDPGGRAFF. The CDR3 DNA reads TGTGACCCGGGGGGGAGGGCTTTCTTT. V usage is TRBV28 and J usage is TRBJ1-1, with D perhaps TRBD1 (5 bases). The CDR3 is 9 residues long. Looked up from germline, CDR1 is MDHEN and CDR2 is SYDVKM.

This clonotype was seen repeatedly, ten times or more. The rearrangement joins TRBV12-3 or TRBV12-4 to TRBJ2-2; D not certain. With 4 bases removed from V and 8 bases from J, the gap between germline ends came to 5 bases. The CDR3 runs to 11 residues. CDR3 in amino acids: CASSSLGELFF. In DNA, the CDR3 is TGTGCCAGCAGTTCCTTAGGGGAGCTGTTTTTT.

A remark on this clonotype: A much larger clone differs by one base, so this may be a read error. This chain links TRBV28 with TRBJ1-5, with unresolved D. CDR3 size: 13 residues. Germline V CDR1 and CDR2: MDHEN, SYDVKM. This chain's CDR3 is CAGSEGIDSPQHF. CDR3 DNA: TGTGCCGGCAGTGAAGGGATTGATTCGCCCCAGCATTTT.

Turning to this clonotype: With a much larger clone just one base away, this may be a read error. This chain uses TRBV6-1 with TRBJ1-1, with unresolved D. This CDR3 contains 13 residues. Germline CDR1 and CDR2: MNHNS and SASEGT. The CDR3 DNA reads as TGTGCCAGCAGTGAAAAGGCGAACACTGAATCTTTCTTT. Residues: CASSEKANTESFF.

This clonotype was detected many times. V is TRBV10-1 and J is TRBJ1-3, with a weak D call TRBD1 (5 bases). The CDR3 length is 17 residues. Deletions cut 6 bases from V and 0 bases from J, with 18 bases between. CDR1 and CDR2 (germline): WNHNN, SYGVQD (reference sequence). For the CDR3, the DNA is TGCGCCAGCAGGACGGCGGGGCAGCTCAGCTCTGGAAACACCATATATTTT. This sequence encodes CASRTAGQLSSGNTIYF.

CDR3 protein: CASSDPGYGYTF. In nucleotides, the CDR3 is TGTGCCAGCAGTGATCCAGGGTATGGCTACACCTTC. The gene calls are TRBV25-1 and TRBJ1-2, with D possibly being TRBD1 (5 bases). The germline V and J ends were trimmed by 3 bases and 5 bases, with 7 bases remaining between them. Germline-derived CDR1 and CDR2 are MGHDK and SYGVNS. This CDR3 region has 12 residues.

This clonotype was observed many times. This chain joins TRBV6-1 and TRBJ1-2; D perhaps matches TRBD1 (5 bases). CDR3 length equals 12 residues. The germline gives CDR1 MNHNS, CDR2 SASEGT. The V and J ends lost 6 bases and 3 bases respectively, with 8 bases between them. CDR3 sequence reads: CASRTDYYGYTF. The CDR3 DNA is TGTGCCAGCAGGACAGATTACTATGGCTACACCTTC.

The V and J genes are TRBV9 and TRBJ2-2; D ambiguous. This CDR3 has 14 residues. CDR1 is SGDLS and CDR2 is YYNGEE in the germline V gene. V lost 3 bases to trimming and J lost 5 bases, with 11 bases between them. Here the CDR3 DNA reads TGTGCCAGCAGCGATTGGGTCAGAACCGGGGAGCTGTTTTTT. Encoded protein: CASSDWVRTGELFF.

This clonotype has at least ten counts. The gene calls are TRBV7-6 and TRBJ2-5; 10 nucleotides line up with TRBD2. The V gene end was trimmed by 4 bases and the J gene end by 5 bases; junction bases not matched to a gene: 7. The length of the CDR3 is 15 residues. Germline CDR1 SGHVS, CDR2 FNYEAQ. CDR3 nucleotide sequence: TGTGCCAGCAGCTCAAAAGCGGGGGGGCACGAGACCCAGTACTTC. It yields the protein CASSSKAGGHETQYF. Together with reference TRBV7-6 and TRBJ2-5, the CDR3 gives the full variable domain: GAGVSQSPRYKVTKRGQDVALRCDPISGHVSLYWYRQALGQGPEFLTYFNYEAQQDKSGLPNDRFSAERPEGSISTLTIQRTEQRDSAMYRCASSSKAGGHETQYFGPGTRLLVL.

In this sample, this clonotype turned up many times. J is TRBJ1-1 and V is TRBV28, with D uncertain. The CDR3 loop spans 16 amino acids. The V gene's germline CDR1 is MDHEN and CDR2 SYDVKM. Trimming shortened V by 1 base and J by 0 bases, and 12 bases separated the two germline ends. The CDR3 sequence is CASSLSAGIMNTEAFF. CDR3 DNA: TGTGCCAGCAGTTTATCCGCAGGAATCATGAACACTGAAGCTTTCTTT.

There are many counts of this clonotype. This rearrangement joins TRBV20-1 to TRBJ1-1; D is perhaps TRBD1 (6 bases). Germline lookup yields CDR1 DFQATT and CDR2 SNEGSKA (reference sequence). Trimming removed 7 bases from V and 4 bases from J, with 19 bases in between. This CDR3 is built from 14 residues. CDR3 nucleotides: TGCAGTGTCCCGCGACCTACAGGGACCACTGAAGCTTTCTTT. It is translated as CSVPRPTGTTEAFF.

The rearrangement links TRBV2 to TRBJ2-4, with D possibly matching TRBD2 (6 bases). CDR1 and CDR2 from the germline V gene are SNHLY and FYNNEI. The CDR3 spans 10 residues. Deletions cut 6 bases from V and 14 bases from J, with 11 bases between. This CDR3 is CASSSGVKYF. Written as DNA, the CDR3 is TGTGCCAGCAGCTCGGGGGTTAAGTACTTC.

The CDR3 here is CASSFGTGIQPQHF. CDR3 nucleotides: TGTGCCAGCAGTTTTGGGACAGGTATTCAGCCCCAGCATTTT. The gene calls are TRBV27 and TRBJ1-5, with 8 bases aligning to TRBD1. This CDR3 is built from 14 residues. Germline V gives CDR1 MNHEY, CDR2 SMNVEV (reference sequence). V trimming: 3 bases; J trimming: 6 bases; junction bases outside the gene matches: 4.